Each of the 18 T cell receptor beta chains below was sequenced from the same sample in a study of a mutant IDH1 vaccine in newly diagnosed glioma. The time point is: week 23, last vaccination. Doses consisted of 300 ug of mutant IDH1 20-mer peptide each, paired with topical imiquimod. Libraries were prepared by immunoSEQ multiplex PCR; TCRdb keeps only in-frame clonotypes and omits some of them. The table shows about 65,000 clones, with 80% to 90% occurring only once. Which antigens these TCRs recognize remains unknown. Sequenced material: PBMCs, taken from a glioma patient whose treatment included an IDH1 peptide vaccine. The source of these receptors is a man aged 25-45 years with glioma.

This chain links TRBV2 with TRBJ1-5; 9 bases align to TRBD1. J was trimmed by 4 bases and V by 6 bases; bases with no gene match: 10. Germline V gene data show CDR1 as SNHLY and CDR2 as FYNNEI. This CDR3 contains 16 residues. CDR3 amino acids: CASRQYPGQGNQPQHF. The DNA for the CDR3 is TGTGCCAGCAGGCAATACCCGGGACAGGGAAATCAGCCCCAGCATTTT.

The rearrangement joins TRBV18 to TRBJ1-5; no firm D call. Germline lookup yields CDR1 KGHSH and CDR2 LQKENI. The V end was cut by 3 bases, the J end by 2 bases, with 8 bases between. This CDR3 spans 14 amino acids. The CDR3: CASSPDGGNQPQHF. DNA for the CDR3: TGTGCCAGCTCACCGGACGGGGGCAATCAGCCCCAGCATTTT.

The chain uses TRBV7-8 and TRBJ2-3; possibly TRBD1 for D (5 bases). From germline, CDR1 is SGHVS and CDR2 FQNEAQ. V was pared by 6 bases and J by 4 bases, with 17 bases between. The CDR3 contains 15 residues. The CDR3 region has the DNA TGTGCCAGCAGTTTCCAGCAGGGCGAGGCAGATACGCAGTATTTT. Its translation: CASSFQQGEADTQYF.

The chain joins TRBV10-1 to TRBJ2-2, with 10 positions matching TRBD1. The CDR3 runs to 20 residues. The junction had 14 bases not matched to a gene; V was cut back by 4 bases and J by 0 bases. CDR1 and CDR2 from the germline V gene are WNHNN and SYGVQD (reference sequence). Here the CDR3 DNA reads TGCGCCAGCAGTGGGATCGTGGGGACAGGGGCCAAGGCGAACACCGGGGAGCTGTTTTTT. This encodes CASSGIVGTGAKANTGELFF.

The rearrangement joins TRBV7-7 to TRBJ2-2, with a tentative D call TRBD1 (6 bases). V gave up 3 bases and J gave up 5 bases, with 10 bases separating them. Germline CDR1 SSHAT, CDR2 FNYEAQ (reference sequence). The CDR3 has 14 amino acids. CDR3: CASSLGALTGELFF. The CDR3 DNA reads TGTGCCAGCAGCTTGGGGGCTTTAACCGGGGAGCTGTTTTTT. Looking up the rest from reference TRBV7-7 and TRBJ2-2 gives the full variable domain: GAGVSQSPRYKVTKRGQDVTLRCDPISSHATLYWYQQALGQGPEFLTYFNYEAQPDKSGLPSDRFSAERPEGSISTLTIQRTEQRDSAMYRCASSLGALTGELFFGEGSRLTVL.

The chain couples TRBV25-1 to TRBJ2-3; 8 bases line up with TRBD1. The junction had 8 bases not matched to a gene; V was cut back by 6 bases and J by 3 bases. Per germline, CDR1 MGHDK and CDR2 SYGVNS. This CDR3 spans 15 amino acids. The CDR3 loop reads CASSADRVRTDTQYF. The CDR3 region has the DNA TGTGCCAGCAGCGCGGACAGGGTCAGGACAGATACGCAGTATTTT.

The rearrangement joins TRBV12-2 to TRBJ1-5. TRBV12-2 is designated a pseudogene. The CDR3 has 18 residues. This CDR3 is CASRLLCGSGRSNQPQHF. The CDR3 coding sequence is TGTGCAAGTCGCTTATTGTGTGGGTCAGGGAGGAGCAATCAGCCCCAGCATTTT.

The V and J genes are TRBV18 and TRBJ2-5; TRBD1 matches 10 bases. V dropped 3 bases and J dropped 5; count of bases not matched to a gene: 15. Germline V gene data show CDR1 as KGHSH and CDR2 as LQKENI. The CDR3 extends over 18 amino acids. CDR3 nucleotide sequence: TGTGCCAGCTCACCTCCCATCTCAAGACAGGGGGCTAGGGAGACCCAGTACTTC. Its protein product is CASSPPISRQGARETQYF.

The genes are TRBV4-1 and TRBJ1-6, with 8 nucleotides matching TRBD1. V was pared by 4 bases and J by 9 bases, with 11 bases of the junction left unmatched. The CDR3 has 16 amino acids. Per germline, CDR1 MGHRA and CDR2 YSYEKL. This CDR3 reads CASSPARPGGSSPLHF. In nucleotides, the CDR3 is TGCGCCAGCAGCCCCGCCCGGCCAGGGGGCTCTTCACCCCTCCACTTT.

Only a few counts were recorded for this clone. The chain uses TRBV10-2 and TRBJ1-1, with TRBD1 identical over 8 bases. The CDR3 loop spans 15 amino acids. The ends lost 6 bases at V and 4 bases at J; junction bases unmatched: 10. The germline V gene has CDR1 WSHSY and CDR2 SAAADI. The CDR3 loop is CASSSVATGGTEAFF. The CDR3, as DNA: TGCGCCAGCAGCTCCGTCGCAACAGGGGGCACTGAAGCTTTCTTT.

The chain combines TRBV6-6 with TRBJ2-1; D gene unclear. V lost 6 bases and J lost 0, with 9 bases in between. CDR3 length: 14 amino acids. Germline CDR1 MNHNY, CDR2 SVGAGI (reference sequence). This CDR3 reads CASSLGTSYNEQFF. In DNA, the CDR3 is TGTGCCAGCAGCCTGGGAACCTCCTACAATGAGCAGTTCTTC.

J is TRBJ2-7 and V is TRBV11-2, with D perhaps matching TRBD1 or TRBD2 (5 bases each). V shed 5 bases and J shed 6 bases, with 14 bases lying between them. This CDR3 region has 13 residues. CDR1 is SGHAT, CDR2 FQNNGV, per germline. The DNA of the CDR3 is TGTGCCAGCAGCACGGGGCGTGGTGGCGAGCAGTACTTC. It codes for CASSTGRGGEQYF.

V and J are TRBV7-9 and TRBJ1-2, with D perhaps matching TRBD1 (5 bases). In germline, CDR1 is SEHNR, CDR2 FQNEAQ (reference sequence). The CDR3 is 14 residues long. Trimming cost V 3 bases and J 4 bases, with 12 bases left between them. The CDR3: CASSLGGQGYGYTF. CDR3 bases: TGTGCCAGCAGCTTGGGGGGTCAGGGCTATGGCTACACCTTC. Filled out from reference TRBV7-9 and TRBJ1-2, the complete variable domain reads DTGVSQNPRHKITKRGQNVTFRCDPISEHNRLYWYRQTLGQGPEFLTYFQNEAQLEKSRLLSDRFSAERPKGSFSTLEIQRTEQGDSAMYLCASSLGGQGYGYTFGSGTRLTVV.

This CDR3 is CASSLRDRLYEQYF. The CDR3, as DNA: TGTGCCAGCTCCCTAAGAGACAGATTATACGAGCAGTACTTC. The V and J genes are TRBV18 and TRBJ2-5, with D possibly being TRBD1 (5 bases). The J call is doubtful: the DNA matches TRBJ2-7 better. The CDR3 is made up of 14 amino acids. Germline V CDR1 and CDR2: KGHSH, LQKENI.

The chain joins TRBV4-1 to TRBJ1-2; TRBD1 agrees at 9 bases. Germline V gene lookup returns CDR1 MGHRA and CDR2 YSYEKL. The V and J ends lost 0 bases and 4 bases, in that order; junction bases with no gene match: 6. The CDR3 sequence is 16 residues long. The CDR3 region is CASSQEPTGGIYGYTF. CDR3 nucleotide sequence: TGCGCCAGCAGCCAAGAACCGACAGGGGGTATCTATGGCTACACCTTC.

V and J are TRBV10-3 and TRBJ1-3, with 9 bases fitting TRBD1. Germline CDR1 is ENHRY and CDR2 is SYGVKD. The CDR3 extends over 15 amino acids. Trimming cost V 3 bases and J 2 bases; bases outside gene matches: 2. The CDR3 loop reads CAISDWTGAGNTIYF. CDR3 in DNA: TGTGCCATCAGTGACTGGACAGGGGCTGGAAACACCATATATTTT.

The rearrangement joins TRBV19 to TRBJ2-5; 13 nucleotides line up with TRBD2. V lost 6 bases to trimming and J lost 3 bases; unmatched junction nucleotides: 4. Germline assignment: CDR1 LNHDA and CDR2 SQIVND (reference sequence). The CDR3 has 15 residues. CDR3 residues: CASSLGTSGEETQYF. In nucleotides, the CDR3 is TGTGCCAGTAGCCTAGGGACTAGCGGGGAAGAGACCCAGTACTTC. Drawing the rest from reference TRBV19 and TRBJ2-5, the complete variable domain is DGGITQSPKYLFRKEGQNVTLSCEQNLNHDAMYWYRQDPGQGLRLIYYSQIVNDFQKGDIAEGYSVSREKKESFPLTVTSAQKNPTAFYLCASSLGTSGEETQYFGPGTRLLVL.

The V call is TRBV5-1, the J call TRBJ1-6, with D tentatively TRBD1 (6 bases). The CDR3 consists of 18 residues. Germline V CDR1 and CDR2: SGHRS, YFSETQ. The CDR3 nucleotides are TGCGCTAGCCAGCCAGGCCAGCTTGTACGTCAGGGGAATTCACCCCTCCACTTT. This translates into CASQPGQLVRQGNSPLHF.